A selection of T cell receptor beta chains follows, all from one sample in a study of T-cell memory formation after mild COVID-19. TCRdb processed the 5' RACE reads anew with MiXCR; each CDR3 protein has one entry. The sample includes 380,000 or so distinct CDR3 sequences, roughly 13% of them seen just once. Sequencing was done on a sample of PBMCs or a T cell subset sorted from them (not recorded which). These receptors were taken from a young man who had mild COVID-19 (a few samples of this study predate the infection). Cell type and time point are not known. CDR3s include the opening cysteine and the closing phenylalanine or tryptophan. D genes are given only for firm matches. Clone sizes are given selectively: once, few, many, or a class where the clone is expanded.

>-|TRBJ1-6|-|TRBV12-3/TRBV12-4
CASSFDPARGNSPLHF
TGTGCCAGCAGTTTCGACCCGGCCAGAGGGAATTCACCCCTCCACTTT
>few|TRBJ2-5|-|TRBV20-1
CSARDRRGRETQYF
TGCAGTGCTAGAGATCGCCGAGGGCGGGAGACCCAGTACTTC
>many|TRBJ1-6|-|TRBV6-5
CASRSYNSPLHF
TGTGCCAGCCGCAGTTATAATTCACCCCTCCACTTT
>-|TRBJ2-1|-|TRBV4-1
CASSSSDEQFF
TGCGCCAGCAGCTCCAGCGATGAGCAGTTCTTC
>-|TRBJ2-1|-|TRBV9
CASAGLGGHEQFF
TGTGCCAGCGCGGGGCTGGGAGGCCACGAGCAGTTCTTC
>few|TRBJ1-2|-|TRBV5-8
CASSYTDTVYGYTF
TGTGCCAGCAGCTATACTGACACCGTCTATGGCTACACCTTC
>many|TRBJ2-7|-|TRBV6-5
CASSYGRAFSYEQYF
TGTGCCAGCAGTTATGGCAGGGCCTTCTCCTACGAGCAGTACTTC
>-|TRBJ1-1|-|TRBV6-1
CASSRGSEAFF
TGTGCCAGCAGTAGGGGGTCTGAAGCTTTCTTT
>-|TRBJ2-3|TRBD1|TRBV4-1
CASSQHAFRDRGTDTQYF
TGCGCCAGCAGCCAACATGCCTTCCGGGACAGAGGCACAGATACGCAGTATTTT
>once|TRBJ2-3|-|TRBV7-3
CASSSGLAATNTQYF
TGTGCCAGCAGCTCGGGACTGGCAGCCACGAATACGCAGTATTTT
>few|TRBJ1-2|-|TRBV3-1
CASSQGEAVDYGYTF
TGTGCCAGCAGCCAAGGGGAGGCAGTAGACTATGGCTACACCTTC
>-|TRBJ2-1|TRBD1|TRBV5-4
CASSRGQGEGNEQFF
TGTGCCAGCAGCCGCGGACAGGGAGAAGGCAATGAGCAGTTCTTC
>-|TRBJ2-7|TRBD1|TRBV7-2
CASSLVGTGSYEQYF
TGTGCCAGCAGCTTAGTCGGGACAGGGTCCTACGAGCAGTACTTC
>few|TRBJ2-7|TRBD1|TRBV6-1
CASSEEGAGEQYF
TGTGCCAGCAGTGAAGAGGGGGCGGGCGAGCAGTACTTC
>few|TRBJ1-5|TRBD1|TRBV6-5
CASSDLTGANQPQHF
TGTGCCAGCAGTGATCTGACAGGGGCCAATCAGCCCCAGCATTTT
>-|TRBJ1-6|-|TRBV7-6
CASSLARDSPLHF
TGTGCCAGCAGCTTAGCGCGGGATTCACCCCTCCACTTT
>few|TRBJ2-1|-|TRBV5-6
CASSFIQGSYNEQFF
TGTGCCAGCAGCTTTATACAGGGCTCCTACAATGAGCAGTTCTTC
>few|TRBJ1-1|TRBD1|TRBV12-3/TRBV12-4
CASSSGTGTWTEAFF
TGTGCCAGCAGTTCGGGGACAGGGACTTGGACTGAAGCTTTCTTT
>-|TRBJ1-4|-|TRBV4-1
CASSQDAGHYANEKLFF
TGCGCCAGCAGCCAAGATGCAGGGCACTACGCTAATGAAAAACTGTTTTTT
>few|TRBJ1-4|-|TRBV12-3/TRBV12-4
CASSFWGINEKLFF
TGTGCCAGCAGTTTTTGGGGGATTAATGAAAAACTGTTTTTT
>few|TRBJ2-1|TRBD2|TRBV13
CASTERGGSYNEQFF
TGTGCCAGCACTGAGCGGGGGGGCTCCTACAATGAGCAGTTCTTC
>many|TRBJ2-3|TRBD2|TRBV11-2
CASSITSGGVPRDTQYF
TGTGCCAGCAGCATTACTAGCGGGGGGGTCCCCAGAGATACGCAGTATTTT
>few|TRBJ2-7|-|TRBV4-2
CASSLGEAGEQYF
TGTGCCAGCAGCTTAGGGGAGGCGGGCGAGCAGTACTTC
>many|TRBJ1-1|-|TRBV6-5
CASSYGGNTEAFF
TGTGCCAGCAGTTACGGGGGGAACACTGAAGCTTTCTTT
>-|TRBJ2-5|TRBD1|TRBV7-2
CASSLPRDRGETQYF
TGTGCCAGCAGCTTACCCCGGGACAGGGGAGAGACCCAGTACTTC
>few|TRBJ2-7|-|TRBV20-1
CSARGVRPYEQYF
TGCAGTGCTAGGGGAGTTCGGCCCTACGAGCAGTACTTC
>-|TRBJ1-6|-|TRBV6-6
CASSYSGGARNSPLHF
TGTGCCAGCAGTTACTCCGGTGGCGCTAGGAATTCACCCCTCCACTTT
>few|TRBJ2-7|-|TRBV27
CASSLRYVGPYEQYF
TGTGCCAGCAGCCTTAGATACGTCGGCCCCTACGAGCAGTACTTC
>many|TRBJ1-2|-|TRBV20-1
CSARVSRRFYGYTF
TGCAGTGCTAGAGTGAGTAGAAGATTTTATGGCTACACCTTC
>few|TRBJ2-5|-|TRBV7-9
CASSLTLPQETQYF
TGTGCCAGCAGCTTAACGCTGCCTCAAGAGACCCAGTACTTC
>-|TRBJ2-3|-|TRBV20-1
CSARDRGNTQYF
TGCAGTGCTAGAGATCGGGGAAATACGCAGTATTTT
>many|TRBJ1-6|TRBD1|TRBV4-2
CASSQEGGTGNSPLHF
TGTGCCAGCAGCCAAGAAGGTGGGACAGGGAATTCACCCCTCCACTTT
>few|TRBJ1-1|-|TRBV7-9
CASSSPTGNTEAFF
TGTGCCAGCAGCTCCCCGACAGGCAACACTGAAGCTTTCTTT
>-|TRBJ2-5|-|TRBV5-1
CASSLERLSETQYF
TGCGCCAGCAGCTTGGAACGGCTATCAGAGACCCAGTACTTC
>-|TRBJ1-2|TRBD1|TRBV5-5
CASSWTGENYGYTF
TGTGCCAGCAGCTGGACAGGGGAGAACTATGGCTACACCTTC
>-|TRBJ1-6|TRBD1|TRBV6-5
CASSQGQGRHSPLHF
TGTGCCAGCAGCCAGGGACAGGGAAGGCATTCACCCCTCCACTTT
>-|TRBJ2-1|-|TRBV9
CASSVQGNEQFF
TGTGCCAGCAGCGTCCAGGGGAATGAGCAGTTCTTC
>-|TRBJ1-2|TRBD1|TRBV6-5
CASRQGRNYGYTF
TGTGCCAGCAGACAGGGGCGCAACTATGGCTACACCTTC
>once|TRBJ2-3|TRBD1|TRBV6-1
CASSKQGLDTQYF
TGTGCCAGCAGTAAACAGGGGTTAGATACGCAGTATTTT
>few|TRBJ1-2|-|TRBV6-2/TRBV6-3
CASSYSKRQNYGYTF
TGTGCCAGCAGTTACTCGAAACGGCAAAACTATGGCTACACCTTC
>few|TRBJ2-1|TRBD1|TRBV7-6
CASSPTPGTGRLNEQFF
TGTGCCAGCAGCCCAACGCCCGGGACAGGTCGGCTCAATGAGCAGTTCTTC
>few|TRBJ1-1|-|TRBV5-1
CASSLVSGAAEAFF
TGCGCCAGCAGCTTGGTATCAGGGGCCGCTGAAGCTTTCTTT
>-|TRBJ2-7|-|TRBV9
CASSRMVGYEQYF
TGTGCCAGCAGCAGAATGGTCGGGTACGAGCAGTACTTC
>few|TRBJ2-7|-|TRBV4-2
CASSQGDSSYEQYF
TGTGCCAGCAGCCAAGGTGACAGCTCCTACGAGCAGTACTTC